The 28 T cell receptor beta chains below come from one sample, sequenced in a study of cytomegalovirus exposure and HLA in healthy donors (dated by TCRdb to 2016 to 2017). The receptor library was made with the immunoSEQ multiplex PCR assay. The multiplex PCR relied on a mix of 60 forward primers for TCR Vbeta segments and 13 reverse primers for TCR Jbeta segments. The source is immuneACCESS, and TCRdb retained only in-frame sequences with V and J called. Part of the clones is not carried over; for the studies checked, unresolved V genes explain less than half of this, and the remainder is unexplained. The table for this sample lists about 80,000 clones; approximately 65% of them were counted only once. The top ten clones comprise roughly 4% of the sample. Sequenced sample: PBMCs. The receptors here all came from a male donor in good health and CMV-seropositive.

This chain connects TRBV27 to TRBJ2-1; 8 bases map to TRBD1. V lost 6 bases and J lost 3; bases outside the gene matches: 10. The CDR3 is made up of 16 amino acids. The V gene's germline CDR1 is MNHEY and CDR2 SMNVEV (reference sequence). CDR3 sequence: CASRDLQGDDYNEQFF. CDR3 coding DNA: TGTGCCAGCAGGGACTTACAGGGGGATGACTACAATGAGCAGTTCTTC.

This chain joins TRBV28 and TRBJ1-2; 12 nucleotides align to TRBD1. The germline gives CDR1 MDHEN, CDR2 SYDVKM. The CDR3 runs 16 residues. V trimming: 5 bases; J trimming: 2 bases; junction bases outside the gene matches: 6. In DNA, the CDR3 is TGTGCCAGCAGTCTCCCGGGACAGGGGGCGAACTATGGCTACACCTTC. Translated, it gives CASSLPGQGANYGYTF.

The chain is built from TRBV9 and TRBJ2-7; D is possibly TRBD1 (5 bases). The CDR3 is made up of 15 amino acids. Germline CDR1 and CDR2: SGDLS and YYNGEE. The V gene lost 0 bases and the J gene lost 2 bases, with 12 bases spanning the gap. The CDR3 spells CASSVDLGRAYEQYF. The DNA of the CDR3 is TGTGCCAGCAGCGTAGATCTGGGCAGGGCCTACGAGCAGTACTTC.

In nucleotides, the CDR3 is TGTGCCAGCAGTCCGCGTGGACAGGGGGCAAGGTATACGCAGTATTTT. It encodes CASSPRGQGARYTQYF. The chain is built from TRBV28 and TRBJ2-3, with 11 bases that match TRBD1. Germline CDR1 MDHEN, CDR2 SYDVKM. The junction had 11 bases not matched to a gene; V was cut back by 5 bases and J by 7 bases. There are 16 residues in the CDR3.

The V gene is TRBV6-5, the J gene TRBJ2-6; TRBD1 agrees at 8 bases. After removal of 4 bases from V and 2 bases from J, the junction contained 1 base not matched to a gene. Germline loops: CDR1 MNHEY, CDR2 SVGAGI. The CDR3 is 15 residues long. CDR3 in amino acids: CASSWTGTGANVLTF. The CDR3 DNA is TGTGCCAGCAGTTGGACAGGGACTGGGGCCAACGTCCTGACTTTC.

The chain combines TRBV11-2 with TRBJ2-7; D perhaps matches TRBD1 (5 bases). The CDR3 is 13 amino acids. V gave up 5 bases and J gave up 7 bases, with 15 bases separating them. The germline gives CDR1 SGHAT, CDR2 FQNNGV. CDR3 sequence reads: CASSRAGLEEQYF. CDR3 DNA: TGTGCCAGCAGCCGGGCAGGGTTGGAGGAGCAGTACTTC.

The CDR3 nucleotides read TGTGCCAGCAGCCAATCTCTAGCGGGAGCGCGGAATGAGCAGTTCTTC. Translation gives CASSQSLAGARNEQFF. The V and J genes are TRBV4-2 and TRBJ2-1, with TRBD2 matching over 10 bases. The V gene end was trimmed by 2 bases and the J gene end by 7 bases; junction bases not matched to a gene: 8. The germline V gene has CDR1 LGHNA and CDR2 YNFKEQ. The CDR3 has 16 residues.

In DNA form, the CDR3 reads TGTGCCAGCAGCCGCATTGCAGGGTCCACTGAAGCTTTCTTT. This codes for CASSRIAGSTEAFF. The chain uses TRBV5-8 and TRBJ1-1, with a possible D match to TRBD1 (5 bases). Deletions cut 4 bases from V and 4 bases from J, with 14 bases between. The V gene's germline CDR1 is SGHTS and CDR2 YDEGEE. The length of the CDR3 is 14 residues. The entire variable domain, with the rest obtained from reference TRBV5-8 and TRBJ1-1, is as follows: EAGVTQSPTHLIKTRGQQATLRCSPISGHTSVYWYQQALGLGLQFLLWYDEGEERNRGNFPPRFSGRQFPNYSSELNVNALELEDSALYLCASSRIAGSTEAFFGQGTRLTVV.

The gene calls are TRBV7-6 and TRBJ2-5, with 11 bases lining up with TRBD1. J was trimmed by 5 bases and V by 7 bases; bases with no gene match: 12. Germline CDR1 and CDR2: SGHVS and FNYEAQ. The CDR3 is made up of 16 amino acids. The CDR3 sequence is CASIAQAGQGAETQYF. In DNA form, the CDR3 reads TGTGCCAGCATAGCTCAAGCTGGACAGGGGGCTGAGACCCAGTACTTC.

The chain uses TRBV27 and TRBJ2-7; D unresolved. Germline V gene lookup returns CDR1 MNHEY and CDR2 SMNVEV (reference sequence). This CDR3 has 13 amino acids. Between the trimmed V and J ends, which lost 2 bases and 3 bases, there was a span of 8 bases. The CDR3 coding sequence is TGTGCCAGCAGTTTAATGGCCAGCTACGAGCAGTACTTC. Its protein product is CASSLMASYEQYF.

The chain carries TRBV14 and TRBJ2-7; 9 bases align to TRBD1. V was pared by 1 base and J by 4 bases, with 5 bases of the junction left unmatched. Germline CDR1 reads SGHDN; CDR2 reads FVKESK. The CDR3 sequence is 15 residues long. The CDR3 sequence is CASSQAGTGTYEQYF. The DNA of the CDR3 is TGTGCCAGCAGCCAAGCCGGGACAGGGACGTACGAGCAGTACTTC.

This clone was counted between two and nine times. The chain is built from TRBV2 and TRBJ2-2; TRBD2 matches 9 bases. V was pared by 7 bases and J by 4 bases, with 7 bases of the junction left unmatched. Per the germline V gene, CDR1 is SNHLY and CDR2 is FYNNEI. This CDR3 is 15 amino acids long. CDR3 sequence reads: CASNPRAGGTGELFF. CDR3 coding DNA: TGTGCCAGCAACCCAAGAGCGGGGGGCACCGGGGAGCTGTTTTTT.

V usage is TRBV7-4 and J usage is TRBJ1-2, with TRBD1 as a possible D gene (6 bases). V was cut by 4 bases and J by 7 bases, with 16 bases left in between. There are 14 residues in the CDR3. The V gene's germline CDR1 is SGHVT and CDR2 SQSDAQ. The CDR3 DNA follows: TGTGCCAGCAGCTGGGGGCTACCCCGGGGTGGCTACACCTTC. Its translation: CASSWGLPRGGYTF.

The rearrangement uses TRBV7-3 and TRBJ2-3; D may be TRBD2 (5 bases). Germline lookup yields CDR1 SGHTA and CDR2 FQGTGA. Trimming shortened V by 3 bases and J by 4 bases, and 11 bases separated the two germline ends. This CDR3 spans 14 amino acids. DNA of the CDR3: TGTGCCAGCAGCTTCGGCGGGCCGGCAGATACGCAGTATTTT. This gives the protein CASSFGGPADTQYF.

This rearrangement joins TRBV10-3 to TRBJ2-2; TRBD2 matches at 13 bases. Trimming took 3 bases from V and 7 from J; bases not matched to a gene: 5. The CDR3 contains 16 residues. Germline V gene sequence: CDR1 ENHRY, CDR2 SYGVKD. The CDR3: CAISDGTSGRGGELFF. The CDR3 DNA reads TGTGCCATCAGTGACGGTACTAGCGGGAGGGGCGGGGAGCTGTTTTTT.

This chain connects TRBV7-2 to TRBJ2-2, with D tentatively TRBD2 (6 bases). Trimming stripped 5 bases from V and 6 bases from J, with 22 bases between. This CDR3 is 17 amino acids long. Germline CDR1 reads SGHTA; CDR2 reads FQGNSA. The CDR3 protein is CASSPGLRVSGAGELFF. CDR3 in DNA: TGTGCCAGCAGCCCAGGCTTGAGGGTTAGCGGAGCCGGGGAGCTGTTTTTT.

The chain recombines TRBV7-3 with TRBJ2-1; 8 bases are a match to TRBD2. CDR1 and CDR2 from the germline V gene are SGHTA and FQGTGA. V lost 5 bases and J lost 4; bases outside the gene matches: 10. CDR3 length: 16 amino acids. CDR3 protein: CASSPSRSSGYNEQFF. The CDR3 region has the DNA TGTGCCAGCAGCCCCTCCCGGTCTAGCGGGTACAATGAGCAGTTCTTC.

This clone came up once. V gene TRBV19 combines with J gene TRBJ1-1; no clear D. Germline CDR1 reads LNHDA; CDR2 reads SQIVND (reference sequence). The CDR3 consists of 14 residues. Trimming took 3 bases from V and 0 from J, leaving 8 bases between them. CDR3 protein: CASSIGILNTEAFF. The CDR3 region has the DNA TGTGCCAGTAGTATCGGGATTCTGAACACTGAAGCTTTCTTT.

The chain uses TRBV4-3 and TRBJ1-1, with D tentatively TRBD1 (5 bases). There are 16 residues in the CDR3. V was cut by 1 base and J by 3 bases, with 15 bases left in between. Germline V gives CDR1 LGHNA, CDR2 YSLEER. The CDR3: CASSQVGRVSDTEAFF. The CDR3 nucleotides read TGCGCCAGCAGCCAAGTGGGCAGGGTATCAGACACTGAAGCTTTCTTT.

The chain combines TRBV6-1 with TRBJ2-5; TRBD2 agrees at 12 bases. Trimming cost V 3 bases and J 9 bases; bases outside gene matches: 11. The V gene's germline CDR1 is MNHNS and CDR2 SASEGT. The CDR3 is made up of 16 amino acids. CDR3 DNA: TGTGCCAGCAGTGAGCAGGGACTAGCGGGCCGTGGGGCCCAGTACTTC. It is translated as CASSEQGLAGRGAQYF.

The chain employs TRBV10-3 and TRBJ2-2; D is perhaps TRBD1 (5 bases). The CDR3 is 13 residues long. Germline CDR1 reads ENHRY; CDR2 reads SYGVKD. Trimming took off 4 bases at V and 4 bases at J, with 7 bases between the two ends. The CDR3 spells CAISAGPTGELFF. In nucleotides, the CDR3 is TGTGCCATCAGTGCAGGGCCCACCGGGGAGCTGTTTTTT.

The chain joins TRBV2 to TRBJ2-7, with a weak D call TRBD1 (6 bases). Looked up from germline, CDR1 is SNHLY and CDR2 is FYNNEI. This CDR3 comprises 15 residues. Trimming pared 4 bases from V and 3 bases from J, leaving 16 bases between. CDR3 DNA sequence: TGTGCCAGCAGTGTAAGGCAGGGGCCCTTCTACGAGCAGTACTTC. Translating it yields CASSVRQGPFYEQYF.

The rearrangement joins TRBV21-1 to TRBJ2-1; the DNA was not compared with TRBD2, the D call given in the table. TRBV21-1 is classified as a pseudogene. The CDR3 extends over 15 amino acids. The CDR3 DNA sequence: TGTGCCAGCTTCGGGGGGCTAGCGGGGAACAATGAGCAGTTCTTC. Encoded protein: CASFGGLAGNNEQFF.

The rearrangement joins TRBV19 to TRBJ1-2, with TRBD1 matching over 8 bases. CDR1 is LNHDA and CDR2 is SQIVND in the germline V gene (reference sequence). This CDR3 region has 14 residues. The junction had 7 bases not matched to a gene; V was cut back by 6 bases and J by 4 bases. The CDR3: CASSQGAIAYGYTF. DNA of the CDR3: TGTGCCAGTAGCCAGGGGGCGATAGCCTATGGCTACACCTTC.

The chain employs TRBV14 and TRBJ2-7; 7 bases match TRBD1. The CDR3 is made up of 15 amino acids. Per the germline V gene, CDR1 is SGHDN and CDR2 is FVKESK. J was trimmed by 0 bases and V by 6 bases; bases with no gene match: 8. The CDR3 spells CASRSTGQSSYEQYF. The CDR3 DNA follows: TGTGCCAGCAGATCGACGGGACAGTCCTCCTACGAGCAGTACTTC. Filled out from reference TRBV14 and TRBJ2-7, the complete variable domain reads EAGVTQFPSHSVIEKGQTVTLRCDPISGHDNLYWYRRVMGKEIKFLLHFVKESKQDESGMPNNRFLAERTGGTYSTLKVQPAELEDSGVYFCASRSTGQSSYEQYFGPGTRLTVT.

The V call is TRBV6-6, the J call TRBJ1-2, with a tentative D call TRBD1 (6 bases). This CDR3 spans 15 amino acids. CDR1 and CDR2 (germline): MNHNY, SVGAGI (reference sequence). Trimming stripped 6 bases from V and 1 base from J, with 15 bases between. For the CDR3, the DNA is TGTGCCAGCAGCCCCGACAGGCCTCTTAACTATGGCTACACCTTC. Residues: CASSPDRPLNYGYTF.

Here the CDR3 reads CSVAPGGADTQYF. The CDR3 bases are TGCAGCGTTGCGCCAGGGGGCGCAGATACGCAGTATTTT. The rearrangement joins TRBV29-1 to TRBJ2-3; 8 nucleotides agree with TRBD1. The CDR3 has 13 residues. With V trimmed by 4 bases and J by 4 bases, 4 bases remained unmatched. CDR1 is SQVTM and CDR2 is ANQGSEA in the germline V gene.

The rearrangement joins TRBV9 to TRBJ1-3; D is possibly TRBD1 (5 bases). V dropped 0 bases and J dropped 0 bases, with 7 bases sitting between them. This CDR3 comprises 15 residues. Germline CDR1 and CDR2: SGDLS and YYNGEE. CDR3 coding DNA: TGTGCCAGCAGCGTAGAGGACATCTCTGGAAACACCATATATTTT. As protein: CASSVEDISGNTIYF. Combining the CDR3 with reference TRBV9 and TRBJ1-3 gives the whole variable domain DSGVTQTPKHLITATGQRVTLRCSPRSGDLSVYWYQQSLDQGLQFLIQYYNGEERAKGNILERFSAQQFPDLHSELNLSSLELGDSALYFCASSVEDISGNTIYFGEGSWLTVV.